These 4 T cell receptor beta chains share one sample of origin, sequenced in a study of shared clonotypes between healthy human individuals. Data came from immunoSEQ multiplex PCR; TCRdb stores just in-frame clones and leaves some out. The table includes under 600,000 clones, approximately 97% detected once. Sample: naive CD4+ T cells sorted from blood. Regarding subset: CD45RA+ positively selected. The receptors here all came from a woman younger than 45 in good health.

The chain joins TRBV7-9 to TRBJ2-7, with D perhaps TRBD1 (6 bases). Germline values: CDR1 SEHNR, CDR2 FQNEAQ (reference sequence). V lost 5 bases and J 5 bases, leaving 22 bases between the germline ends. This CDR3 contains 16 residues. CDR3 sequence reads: CASSPRDMRTWDEQYF. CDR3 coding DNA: TGTGCCAGCAGCCCTCGGGACATGAGGACGTGGGACGAGCAGTACTTC.

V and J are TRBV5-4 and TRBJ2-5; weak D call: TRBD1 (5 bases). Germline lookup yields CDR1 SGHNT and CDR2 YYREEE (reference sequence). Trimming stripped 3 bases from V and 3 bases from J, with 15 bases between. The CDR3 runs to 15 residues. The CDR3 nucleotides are TGTGCCAGCAGCTCGGCGACAGCACTTAAAGAGACCCAGTACTTC. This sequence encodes CASSSATALKETQYF.

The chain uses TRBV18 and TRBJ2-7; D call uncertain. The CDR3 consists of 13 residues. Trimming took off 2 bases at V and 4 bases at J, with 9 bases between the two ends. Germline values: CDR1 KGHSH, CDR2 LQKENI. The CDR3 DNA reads TGTGCCAGCTCACCAGGGATGGCGTACGAGCAGTACTTC. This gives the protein CASSPGMAYEQYF.

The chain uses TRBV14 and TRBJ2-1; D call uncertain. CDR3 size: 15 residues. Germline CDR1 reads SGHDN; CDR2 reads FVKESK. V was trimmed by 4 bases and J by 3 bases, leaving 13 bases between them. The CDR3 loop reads CASSPRKTHYNEQFF. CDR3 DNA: TGTGCCAGCAGCCCACGGAAAACTCACTACAATGAGCAGTTCTTC. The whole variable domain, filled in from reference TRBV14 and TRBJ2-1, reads EAGVTQFPSHSVIEKGQTVTLRCDPISGHDNLYWYRRVMGKEIKFLLHFVKESKQDESGMPNNRFLAERTGGTYSTLKVQPAELEDSGVYFCASSPRKTHYNEQFFGPGTRLTVL.